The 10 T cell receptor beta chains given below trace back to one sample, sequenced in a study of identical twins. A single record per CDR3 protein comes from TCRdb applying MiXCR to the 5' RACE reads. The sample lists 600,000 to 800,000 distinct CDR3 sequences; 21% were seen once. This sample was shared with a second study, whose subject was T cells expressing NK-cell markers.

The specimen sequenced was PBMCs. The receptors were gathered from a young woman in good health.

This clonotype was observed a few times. In DNA, the CDR3 is TGTGCCAGCAGTGGCTATAATTCACCCCTCCACTTT. Its protein is CASSGYNSPLHF. This chain uses TRBV25-1 with TRBJ1-6; D remains unclear. From germline, CDR1 is MGHDK and CDR2 SYGVNS. V was pared by 4 bases and J by 3 bases, with 1 base between. There are 12 residues in the CDR3. The full variable domain, rest sourced from reference TRBV25-1 and TRBJ1-6, is EADIYQTPRYLVIGTGKKITLECSQTMGHDKMYWYQQDPGMELHLIHYSYGVNSTEKGDLSSESTVSRIRTEHFPLTLESARPSHTSQYLCASSGYNSPLHFGNGTRLTVT.

The CDR3 DNA is TGCAGTGCAACTAGCGAGATGCAGTATTTT. Translation: CSATSEMQYF. This sequence joins TRBV20-1 and TRBJ2-3; 7 positions match TRBD2. There are 10 residues in the CDR3. CDR1 DFQATT and CDR2 SNEGSKA come from the germline V gene (reference sequence). V shed 6 bases, J shed 11 bases, and the junction held 5 bases outside the gene matches.

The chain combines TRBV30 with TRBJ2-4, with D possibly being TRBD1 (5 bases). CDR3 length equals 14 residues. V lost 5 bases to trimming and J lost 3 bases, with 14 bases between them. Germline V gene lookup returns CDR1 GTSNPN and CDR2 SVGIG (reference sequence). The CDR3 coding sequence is TGTGCCTGGGACCAGGGTGTAGTCAAAAACATTCAGTACTTC. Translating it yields CAWDQGVVKNIQYF. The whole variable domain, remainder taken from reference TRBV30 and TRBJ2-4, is SQTIHQWPATLVQPVGSPLSLECTVEGTSNPNLYWYRQAAGRGLQLLFYSVGIGQISSEVPQNLSASRPQDRQFILSSKKLLLSDSGFYLCAWDQGVVKNIQYFGAGTRLSVL.

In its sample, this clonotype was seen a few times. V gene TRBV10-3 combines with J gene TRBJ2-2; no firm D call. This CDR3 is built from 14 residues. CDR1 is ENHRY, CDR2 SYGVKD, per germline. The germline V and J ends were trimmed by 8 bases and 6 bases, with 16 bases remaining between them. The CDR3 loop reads CAIRLAVGSGELFF. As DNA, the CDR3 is TGTGCCATCCGTCTGGCGGTCGGGTCCGGGGAGCTGTTTTTT.

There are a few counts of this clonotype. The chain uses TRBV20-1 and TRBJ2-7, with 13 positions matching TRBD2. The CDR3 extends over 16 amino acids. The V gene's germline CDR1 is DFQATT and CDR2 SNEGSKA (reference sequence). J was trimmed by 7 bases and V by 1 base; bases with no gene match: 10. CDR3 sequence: CSARGSRLAGGFEQYF. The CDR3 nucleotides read TGCAGTGCTAGAGGCTCACGACTAGCGGGAGGATTTGAGCAGTACTTC.

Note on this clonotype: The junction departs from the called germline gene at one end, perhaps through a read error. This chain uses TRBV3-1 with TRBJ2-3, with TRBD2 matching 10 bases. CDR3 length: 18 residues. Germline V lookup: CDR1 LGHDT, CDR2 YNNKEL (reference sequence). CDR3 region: CACSSREAGGTSTDTQYF. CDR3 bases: TGTGCCTGCAGTTCCAGGGAAGCGGGGGGGACTAGCACAGATACGCAGTATTTT.

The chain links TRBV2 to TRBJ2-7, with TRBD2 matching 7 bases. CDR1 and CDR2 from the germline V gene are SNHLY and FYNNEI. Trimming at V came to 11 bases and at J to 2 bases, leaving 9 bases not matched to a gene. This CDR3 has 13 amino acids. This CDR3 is CAAHSRGAYEQYF. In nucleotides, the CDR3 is TGTGCCGCACACTCACGGGGGGCCTACGAGCAGTACTTC.

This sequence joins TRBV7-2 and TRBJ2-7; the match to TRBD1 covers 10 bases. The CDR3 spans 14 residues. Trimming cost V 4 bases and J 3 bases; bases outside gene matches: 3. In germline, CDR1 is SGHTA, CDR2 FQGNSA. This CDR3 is CASSSDRGLYEQYF. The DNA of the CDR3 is TGTGCCAGCAGCTCCGACAGGGGGCTCTACGAGCAGTACTTC.

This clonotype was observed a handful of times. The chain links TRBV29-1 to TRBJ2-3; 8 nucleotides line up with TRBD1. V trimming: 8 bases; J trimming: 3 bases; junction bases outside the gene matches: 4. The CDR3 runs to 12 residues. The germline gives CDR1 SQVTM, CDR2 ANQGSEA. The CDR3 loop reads CSHGQGTDTQYF. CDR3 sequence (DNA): TGCAGCCACGGACAGGGTACAGATACGCAGTATTTT.

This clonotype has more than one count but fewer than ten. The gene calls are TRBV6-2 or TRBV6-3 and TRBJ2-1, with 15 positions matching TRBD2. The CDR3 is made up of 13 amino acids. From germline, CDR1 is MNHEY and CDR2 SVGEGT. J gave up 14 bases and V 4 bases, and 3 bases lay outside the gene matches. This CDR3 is CASSLGTSGGKFF. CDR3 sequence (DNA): TGTGCCAGCAGTTTAGGGACTAGCGGGGGGAAGTTCTTC.